This T cell receptor beta chain originates from a study of blood T cell repertoires in COVID-19. The germline V gene has CDR1 MNHEY and CDR2 SMNVEV (reference sequence). There are 15 residues in the CDR3. V was clipped by 5 bases and J by 7 bases; unmatched bases: 9. TCRdb's copy holds only in-frame clones and misses some; the assay was immunoSEQ multiplex PCR. Among roughly 230,000 clones listed, about 90% were seen once. The V and J genes are TRBV27 and TRBJ2-1; 9 nucleotides align to TRBD1. This sequence originates from a woman in her twenties or thirties with acute COVID-19. Source material: PBMCs or T cells enriched from blood (not recorded which). The CDR3 reads CASSPRDRVDNEQFF. In DNA form, the CDR3 reads TGTGCCAGCAGTCCCCGGGACAGGGTTGATAATGAGCAGTTCTTC.